This T cell receptor beta chain stems from a study of cytomegalovirus exposure and HLA in healthy donors (TCRdb year 2017). Some background on the complete study: According to an earlier analysis of a few hundred of the donors, 150 million to 200 million T cells yielded roughly 100 million unique TCR beta sequences and approximately 280 Gb of sequence data. About 310 gigabases of sequencing data and 70 million to 85 million unique TCR sequences were included in an early release covering roughly 600 HLA-typed donors. Of the 350 to 400 genotyped donors, 65% to 90% fell in the genetic ancestry cluster associated with self-reported Caucasian donors. The aim of the study was to test whether cataloging public T cell receptors could identify signatures of past pathogen exposure. The T cell repertoires of under 700 subjects were profiled by immunosequencing and related to cytomegalovirus serostatus. Along with the approximately 670-subject first cohort, a separate validation cohort of 120 different subjects was used. To predict cytomegalovirus infection status, the study combined high-throughput TCR immunosequencing, statistical association of individual TCRs with disease status, and machine learning. A later analysis re-examined previously published TCR beta repertoires from roughly 650 donors and added high-resolution HLA genotyping to investigate patterns of TCR occurrence. Rather than using new phenotypic data, the later analysis identified candidate immune exposures from TCR beta sequences and from how often those sequences occurred across donors. An earlier analysis of about 620 of the donors applied high-throughput TCR beta sequencing to assess whether each TCR beta V gene segment acted as functional or pseudogenic. Donor age, sex, ethnicity and CMV serostatus were compiled alongside the repertoire data. A later genetic analysis took genome-wide SNP genotypes for about 55% of the 666 donors and used that subset as a discovery cohort. Every repertoire in the discovery cohort had been generated on one and the same sequencing platform. HLA typing covered class I and class II loci at four-digit resolution. Typing coverage varied by locus: 629-630 donors for A, B, C, DRB1 and DQB1; roughly 560 for DQA1; over 600 for DPA1; 450 to 480 for DPB1. Roughly five DR-DQ haplotypes were handled as single units for association and clustering because linkage in the cohort was strong. Across 300 to 500 genotyped donors of the cohort, an average of approximately 220,000 unique TCR beta nucleotide sequences per donor were sequenced, and about a sixth of those sequences were non-productive. Beyond this particular receptor, the publication reports: A group of highly shared sequence variants was considered likely to be a technical artifact of the sequencing pipeline. At a false discovery rate of 0.05, a later analysis linked 16,951 TCR beta sequences to specific HLA alleles. Strong co-occurrence of HLA alleles, especially DR and DQ, made assigning TCR associations to individual alleles difficult. Linkage disequilibrium might explain the correlated functional status among segregating V segments, but an unknown experimental factor could not be excluded. In a later analysis, most CMV-associated TCR beta chains were found to appear HLA-restricted, with HLA associations seemingly driven largely by CMV exposure. The presence/absence analyses assumed that sequencing depth was roughly uniform across donors, and that assumption may not be true. A few of the identified cytomegalovirus-associated TCR beta chains were confirmed in vitro to be specific for cytomegalovirus antigens. CMV serostatus was the only immune exposure information available for the cohort. A further reported finding was that TCR beta sequences accurately predicted the HLA-A and HLA-B alleles for most subjects in the first cohort. Broadly in line with IMGT annotations, most TCR beta V segments showed up in productive rearrangements about 87% or about 30% of the time in an earlier analysis of 450 to 750 of the donors. It was suggested by the authors that the approach could potentially be generalized to other disease states and immunological phenotypes. The classifier was reported to diagnose cytomegalovirus status with high specificity and sensitivity in both the original cohort and the validation cohort. A total of about 150 TCR beta chains were listed by the study as associated with cytomegalovirus. Only TCR beta chains were sequenced in this cohort, and the absence of alpha or paired-chain data limited detectable features. While some public TCRs were present in many individuals, most TCR sequences turned up only very rarely across donors. Because counts were too low, some 17 rarely observed V segments, including chromosome 9 orphons, were excluded from the earlier analysis of roughly 580 of the donors. Some IMGT-functional V segments, including TRBV6-2 and TRBV6-3, could not be told apart with the 87-base-pair reads, so those segments were excluded. According to a later analysis, parvovirus B19, influenza, CMV and Epstein-Barr virus appeared linked to several top co-occurrence clusters. A later analysis found that HLA-associated TCR beta chains were more clonally expanded and had lower generation probabilities than equally common non-associated chains. In a later genetic analysis, a missense DCLRE1C variant was associated with V-gene and J-gene trimming of TCR beta chains, and the association was replicated in an independent cohort. In a later analysis, TCR association rates were found to vary across HLA loci, with the most associated TCRs seen for DRB1 alleles and the fewest for HLA-C alleles. In a later genetic analysis, fewer N-insertions in productive TCRs were reported among donors in an Asian-associated ancestry cluster than the roughly 670-donor mean. Because HLA typing was unavailable for some donors at each locus, only the typed subset was used in association tests.

From cysteine to phenylalanine, the CDR3 is 15 amino acids long. Only the CDR3 DNA stays, 45 bases, in frame from base 1. CDR1 SGHAT and CDR2 FQNNGV are derived from the germline V gene. V drops 1 base and J drops 0 bases, leaving 10 bases in between. In total, fewer than 750 healthy bone marrow donors made up the cohort. Cohort members were all nominally healthy when sampled, although unrecorded immune exposures were likely present. The donor tested CMV seronegative and was one of the 352 seronegative cohort members. Every donor gave a peripheral blood sample, and the peripheral blood mononuclear cells from that sample were used for TCR beta sequencing. Genomic DNA was extracted from the blood cell samples with the Qiagen DNeasy Blood Extraction Kit. For this clone: Its antigen is not yet known. One base away there is no much larger clone; base qualities are not given.

The library was built by means of the immunoSEQ multiplex PCR assay. For the multiplex PCR, a mixture combining 60 forward primers for TCR Vbeta segments and 13 reverse primers for TCR Jbeta segments was used. Amplification of the CDR3 region of rearranged TCR beta genes was performed with a multiplex PCR assay on genomic DNA. The amplified TCR beta libraries were sequenced on the Illumina HiSeq System as 87-base-pair reads. Concerning the study's data processing: Across the 500 to 850 repertoires, a later analysis counted roughly 77 million unique TCR beta chains, 9.5 million to 12 million of which were shared by at least two donors. Raw reads were error-corrected and collapsed into unique sequences with a nearest-neighbor algorithm that merged closely related sequences to remove PCR and sequencing errors. V, D and J gene segments were assigned by aligning CDR3 sequences to IMGT reference sequences. For a sequence to be retained, a match of at least six nucleotides to both a V gene segment and a J gene segment was required. A rearrangement was called productive if the CDR3 had no stop codons and remained in frame with V and J, and every other rearrangement was called non-productive. CDR3 was defined by IMGT convention, running from the second conserved V-encoded cysteine to the conserved J-encoded phenylalanine. In an earlier analysis of roughly 580 of the donors, sequences lacking an unambiguous match to a single V gene segment were excluded. In an earlier analysis of approximately 560 of the donors, a V segment was called functional when productive rearrangements were above 56.7%, and segregating when the standard deviation between donors exceeded 5%. A statistical classification framework was built to diagnose cytomegalovirus status from the catalog of TCR beta chain sequences. A later analysis assigned V and J genes by comparing TCR nucleotide sequences with IMGT/GENE-DB human TR gene sequences. Using the TCRdist pipeline, a later analysis assigned CDR3 sequences along with most-parsimonious VDJ recombination scenarios. In a later analysis, each TCR beta chain was defined by its CDR3 amino acid sequence together with its V-gene family, and reads lacking a unique V-gene family were excluded. A later analysis removed 592 highly shared, low-generation-probability nucleotide sequences to deal with suspected cross-contamination and a sequencing artifact. In a later analysis, a clonal expansion index for each public chain was calculated from normalized within-repertoire ranks of inferred template counts. A later analysis computed generation probabilities with a VDJ recombination model fitted to out-of-frame rearrangements, and checked the results against IGoR. A later analysis scored TCR-TCR, TCR-HLA and TCR-CMV co-occurrence with hypergeometric tests, applying a repertoire-size bias correction to TCR pairs. A later analysis estimated false discovery rates by permuting HLA or CMV assignments 20 times. In a later analysis, co-occurring TCRs were grouped using DBSCAN, and TCRdist sequence similarity was added for clustering within HLA-allele-positive subsets. Repertoires with fewer than 30,000 or more than 120,000 public chains, plus five repertoires with anomalous nucleotide sharing, were excluded from co-occurrence clustering. TCRdb holds this immuneACCESS table with in-frame rearrangements only. Some clones are missing; in checked studies, unresolved V genes explain under half, and the rest has no known cause. V and J calls and clone size are those listed in that table; D and trimming were worked out from the DNA. This sample comprises 150,000 to 200,000 clones, about four fifths of them detected only once. 2.3% of the sample is taken by the ten largest.

Recombination linked TRBV11-2 to TRBJ2-7; TRBD2 is perhaps the D gene, given 6 matching bases. Sample: PBMCs. This receptor was taken from a woman aged 50 to 65 in good health and CMV-seronegative. The CDR3 loop reads CASSLGGDGSYEQYF. The DNA is as follows: TGTGCCAGCAGCTTAGGCGGGGACGGCTCCTACGAGCAGTACTTC.